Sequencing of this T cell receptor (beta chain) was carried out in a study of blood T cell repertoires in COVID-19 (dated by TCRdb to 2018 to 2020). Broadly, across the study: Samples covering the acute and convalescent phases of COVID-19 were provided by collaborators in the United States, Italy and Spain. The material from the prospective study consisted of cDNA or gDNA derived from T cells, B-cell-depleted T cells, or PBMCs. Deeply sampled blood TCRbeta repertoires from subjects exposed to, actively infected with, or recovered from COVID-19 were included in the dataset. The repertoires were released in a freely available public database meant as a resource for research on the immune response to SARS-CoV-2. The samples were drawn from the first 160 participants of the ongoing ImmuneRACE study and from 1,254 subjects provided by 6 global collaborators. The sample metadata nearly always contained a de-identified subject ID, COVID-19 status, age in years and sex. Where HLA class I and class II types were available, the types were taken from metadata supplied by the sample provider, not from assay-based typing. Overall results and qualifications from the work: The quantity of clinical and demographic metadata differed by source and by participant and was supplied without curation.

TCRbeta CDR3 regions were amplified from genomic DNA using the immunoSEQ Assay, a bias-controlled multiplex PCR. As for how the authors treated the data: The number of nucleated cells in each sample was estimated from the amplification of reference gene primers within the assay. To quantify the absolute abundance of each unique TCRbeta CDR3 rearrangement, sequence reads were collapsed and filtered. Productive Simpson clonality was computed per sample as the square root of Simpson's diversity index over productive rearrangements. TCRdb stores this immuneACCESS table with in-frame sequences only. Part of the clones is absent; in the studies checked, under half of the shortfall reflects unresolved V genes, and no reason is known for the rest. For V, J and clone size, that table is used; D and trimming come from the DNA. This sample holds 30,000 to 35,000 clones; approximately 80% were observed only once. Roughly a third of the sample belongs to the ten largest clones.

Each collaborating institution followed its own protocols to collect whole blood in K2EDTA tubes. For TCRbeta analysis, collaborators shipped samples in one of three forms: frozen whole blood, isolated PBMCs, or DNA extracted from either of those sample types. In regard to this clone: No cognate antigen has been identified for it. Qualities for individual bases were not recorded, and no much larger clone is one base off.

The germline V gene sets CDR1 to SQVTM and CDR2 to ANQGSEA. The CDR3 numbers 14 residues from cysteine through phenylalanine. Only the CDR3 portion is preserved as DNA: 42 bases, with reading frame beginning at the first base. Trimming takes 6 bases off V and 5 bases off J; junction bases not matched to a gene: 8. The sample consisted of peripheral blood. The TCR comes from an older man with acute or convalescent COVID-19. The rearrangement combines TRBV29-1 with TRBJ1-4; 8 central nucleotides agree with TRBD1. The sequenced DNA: TGCAGCGTGACCGGACAGGGTGGAAATGAAAAACTGTTTTTT. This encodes CSVTGQGGNEKLFF.